This T cell receptor (beta chain) comes out of a study of blood T cell repertoires in COVID-19. Study at large: The origin of the acute and convalescent COVID-19 samples was the United States, Italy and Spain.

The table came from immunoSEQ multiplex PCR; TCRdb's copy has only in-frame clones and leaves some out. The data hold roughly 250,000 clones, with roughly 80% observed a single time. This CDR3 region has 14 residues. With 3 bases removed from V and 4 bases from J, the gap between germline ends came to 11 bases. Germline V gives CDR1 SGHRS, CDR2 YFSETQ. The sample comprised peripheral blood. The clonotype was recovered from a woman in her 40s with active or convalescent COVID-19. The genes are TRBV5-1 and TRBJ1-5; D call uncertain. The CDR3 DNA reads as TGCGCCAGCAGCTCCGGGATACGAAATCAGCCCCAGCATTTT. As protein: CASSSGIRNQPQHF.